The 30 T cell receptor beta chains listed next were all sequenced from one sample in a study of cytomegalovirus exposure and HLA in healthy donors. 60 Vbeta and 13 Jbeta primers were used in PCR. Assay used: immunoSEQ multiplex PCR; TCRdb lists only in-frame clones, some missing. Of 150,000 or so clones listed, approximately 80% are singletons. The sample was PBMCs. These receptors were obtained from a woman aged 40 to 49 in good health and CMV-seropositive.

This clone was recorded once. This chain links TRBV27 with TRBJ1-5; D unresolved. Germline V gene lookup returns CDR1 MNHEY and CDR2 SMNVEV (reference sequence). V was cut by 2 bases and J by 4 bases, with 6 bases left in between. The CDR3 loop spans 13 amino acids. The CDR3 DNA sequence: TGTGCCAGCAGTTTAAGCGGTAATCAGCCCCAGCATTTT. Amino acids: CASSLSGNQPQHF.

The gene calls are TRBV2 and TRBJ2-1; 10 nucleotides agree with TRBD1. The trim removed 6 bases at V and 8 bases at J, leaving 10 bases unmatched. Germline V gives CDR1 SNHLY, CDR2 FYNNEI. This CDR3 comprises 15 residues. CDR3 protein: CASSDRDRGVDEQFF. The CDR3 nucleotides are TGTGCCAGCAGCGACCGGGACAGGGGTGTCGATGAGCAGTTCTTC. Combining the CDR3 with reference TRBV2 and TRBJ2-1 gives the whole variable domain EPEVTQTPSHQVTQMGQEVILRCVPISNHLYFYWYRQILGQKVEFLVSFYNNEISEKSEIFDDQFSVERPDGSNFTLKIRSTKLEDSAMYFCASSDRDRGVDEQFFGPGTRLTVL.

V and J are TRBV7-9 and TRBJ1-1; D not resolved. CDR1 and CDR2 from the germline V gene are SEHNR and FQNEAQ (reference sequence). Trimming removed 2 bases at V and 4 bases at J, with 8 bases between. The CDR3 spans 13 residues. The CDR3 region is CASSLSRGTEAFF. CDR3 in DNA: TGTGCCAGCAGCTTAAGCAGAGGCACTGAAGCTTTCTTT.

The V and J genes are TRBV29-1 and TRBJ2-2; no reliable D call. Trimming removed 5 bases from V and 3 bases from J, with 7 bases in between. Germline CDR1 and CDR2: SQVTM and ANQGSEA. The CDR3 length is 12 residues. The CDR3 nucleotides are TGCAGCGTTCAGACTGACACCGGGGAGCTGTTTTTT. Its protein product is CSVQTDTGELFF.

This clone was counted once. The chain is built from TRBV7-2 and TRBJ2-4; 14 bases are shared with TRBD2. Losses at the gene ends were 3 bases for V and 0 bases for J; bases not matched to a gene: 7. The length of the CDR3 is 19 residues. The germline V gene has CDR1 SGHTA and CDR2 FQGNSA. CDR3 amino acids: CASSFTGLAGGLAKNIQYF. Here the CDR3 DNA reads TGTGCCAGCAGCTTTACCGGACTAGCGGGAGGCCTAGCCAAAAACATTCAGTACTTC. The full variable domain, in which reference TRBV7-2 and TRBJ2-4 provide the parts outside the CDR3, is GAGVSQSPSNKVTEKGKDVELRCDPISGHTALYWYRQSLGQGLEFLIYFQGNSAPDKSGLPSDRFSAERTGGSVSTLTIQRTQQEDSAVYLCASSFTGLAGGLAKNIQYFGAGTRLSVL.

This clone has only a few counts. The V gene is TRBV28, the J gene TRBJ2-7; 7 positions match TRBD1. Germline V gene data show CDR1 as MDHEN and CDR2 as SYDVKM. V trimming: 10 bases; J trimming: 2 bases; junction bases outside the gene matches: 8. The CDR3 runs 13 residues. The CDR3 DNA is TGTGCCACAACCGGGACAGCCACCTACGAGCAGTACTTC. Translation gives CATTGTATYEQYF.

In this sample, this clone turned up a few times. This chain uses TRBV5-1 with TRBJ1-1, with 8 bases lining up with TRBD1. Germline trimming cut 2 bases from V and 1 base from J; bases unmatched to any gene: 4. This CDR3 comprises 15 residues. The germline CDR1 and CDR2 sequences are SGHRS and YFSETQ. The CDR3 DNA reads TGCGCCAGCAGCTTTCCAGGGGGCGGGAACACTGAAGCTTTCTTT. It translates to CASSFPGGGNTEAFF.

In nucleotides, the CDR3 is TGCGCCAGCAGCCAAAGTATCCTCGGCTACGAGCAGTACTTC. It yields the protein CASSQSILGYEQYF. The chain combines TRBV4-1 with TRBJ2-7, with D uncertain. Deletions cut 2 bases from V and 3 bases from J, with 11 bases between. This CDR3 comprises 14 residues. In germline, CDR1 is MGHRA, CDR2 YSYEKL.

This chain joins TRBV10-3 and TRBJ1-5; TRBD1 might be the D (6 bases). Germline CDR1 and CDR2: ENHRY and SYGVKD. CDR3 length: 15 residues. V lost 0 bases, J lost 3 bases, and 9 bases lay in between. CDR3 DNA: TGTGCCATCAGTGAGTCGGGGACAATCAATCAGCCCCAGCATTTT. This codes for CAISESGTINQPQHF.

This chain connects TRBV18 to TRBJ2-7, with D perhaps TRBD2 (5 bases). In germline, CDR1 is KGHSH, CDR2 LQKENI. The CDR3 is 16 residues long. The V end was cut by 5 bases, the J end by 7 bases, with 24 bases between. The CDR3: CASSTPSGETPWEQYF. The CDR3 nucleotides are TGTGCCAGCTCAACCCCTAGTGGGGAGACCCCCTGGGAGCAGTACTTC.

The chain recombines TRBV5-1 with TRBJ2-7; a possible D gene is TRBD1 (6 bases). Germline lookup yields CDR1 SGHRS and CDR2 YFSETQ. CDR3 length: 18 amino acids. Trimming cost V 3 bases and J 1 base, with 23 bases left between them. The CDR3, as DNA: TGCGCCAGCAGCTCCACGACAGGCTCCCTGGGGTGGTCCTACGAGCAGTACTTC. This gives the protein CASSSTTGSLGWSYEQYF.

The genes are TRBV7-9 and TRBJ1-1, with 7 bases fitting TRBD1. The germline CDR1 and CDR2 sequences are SEHNR and FQNEAQ (reference sequence). The CDR3 contains 15 residues. The V and J ends lost 5 bases and 0 bases, in that order; junction bases with no gene match: 6. Here the CDR3 reads CASSHKTGVNTEAFF. The CDR3 DNA is TGTGCCAGCAGCCATAAAACAGGGGTGAACACTGAAGCTTTCTTT.

This chain connects TRBV5-1 to TRBJ2-5; TRBD1 matches at 10 bases. The V and J ends lost 3 bases and 4 bases, in that order; junction bases with no gene match: 6. The germline V gene has CDR1 SGHRS and CDR2 YFSETQ. The CDR3 has 15 residues. The CDR3 nucleotides read TGCGCCAGCAGCTCGGGACAGGGGCTGGGAGAGACCCAGTACTTC. It translates to CASSSGQGLGETQYF.

A single count supports this clone. V and J are TRBV19 and TRBJ2-7; D is possibly TRBD2 (6 bases). This CDR3 spans 15 amino acids. Germline V gene data show CDR1 as LNHDA and CDR2 as SQIVND (reference sequence). V gave up 1 base and J gave up 1 base, with 11 bases separating them. This CDR3 is CASSIAGEASYEQYF. The CDR3 DNA follows: TGTGCCAGTAGTATAGCTGGGGAGGCTTCCTACGAGCAGTACTTC.

This clone was seen once. The chain uses TRBV11-3 and TRBJ2-1; TRBD1 might be the D (8 bases). There are 14 residues in the CDR3. The germline CDR1 and CDR2 sequences are SGHNT and YENEEA. Trimming pared 4 bases from V and 7 bases from J, leaving 14 bases between. The CDR3 region has the DNA TGTGCCAGCAGCTGGGGGGGGGACAGGAATGAGCAGTTCTTC. Its protein is CASSWGGDRNEQFF.

This chain uses TRBV6-1 with TRBJ2-3, with a weak D call TRBD2 (5 bases). Trimming removed 1 base at V and 0 bases at J, with 8 bases between. The CDR3 is made up of 15 amino acids. Germline CDR1 reads MNHNS; CDR2 reads SASEGT. The CDR3 spells CASSEVGGSTDTQYF. CDR3 DNA: TGTGCCAGCAGTGAAGTCGGCGGGAGCACAGATACGCAGTATTTT.

This rearrangement joins TRBV14 to TRBJ1-1; unclear D gene. The germline CDR1 and CDR2 sequences are SGHDN and FVKESK. V gave up 4 bases and J gave up 0 bases, with 3 bases separating them. The CDR3 totals 12 residues. The CDR3 DNA follows: TGTGCCAGCAGCCGTATGAACACTGAAGCTTTCTTT. Translating gives CASSRMNTEAFF.

A few counts support this clone. This rearrangement joins TRBV14 to TRBJ2-7; 8 positions agree with TRBD1. V shed 4 bases, J shed 0 bases, and the junction held 5 bases outside the gene matches. CDR3 length equals 15 residues. Germline V gene lookup returns CDR1 SGHDN and CDR2 FVKESK. The CDR3 DNA sequence: TGTGCCAGCAGCCCCGGACAGGGAAGCTCCTACGAGCAGTACTTC. This codes for CASSPGQGSSYEQYF.

The V and J genes are TRBV7-2 and TRBJ1-2, with a weak D call TRBD1 (6 bases). This CDR3 has 15 amino acids. From germline, CDR1 is SGHTA and CDR2 FQGNSA. Trimming cost V 5 bases and J 7 bases, with 20 bases left between them. This chain's CDR3 is CASSPRTARGGGYTF. Written as DNA, the CDR3 is TGTGCCAGCAGCCCCCGGACAGCCCGAGGGGGTGGCTACACCTTC.

The chain uses TRBV6-4 and TRBJ1-1; possible D gene TRBD1, 6 bases. Trimming shortened V by 4 bases and J by 1 base, and 7 bases separated the two germline ends. The CDR3 has 13 residues. Germline V gene lookup returns CDR1 MRHNA and CDR2 SNTAGT. CDR3 sequence: CASSVDRNTEAFF. CDR3 in DNA: TGTGCCAGCAGTGTGGACAGGAACACTGAAGCTTTCTTT.

V and J are TRBV5-1 and TRBJ2-7; perhaps TRBD2 as D (6 bases). CDR1 SGHRS and CDR2 YFSETQ come from the germline V gene. Trimming left V 3 bases short and J 5 bases short, with 15 bases between. CDR3 size: 14 residues. CDR3 residues: CASSSTAGSDEQYF. Written as DNA, the CDR3 is TGCGCCAGCAGCTCGACAGCGGGTTCGGACGAGCAGTACTTC.

V usage is TRBV5-6 and J usage is TRBJ2-7; 9 nucleotides match TRBD1. The CDR3 loop spans 12 amino acids. The V gene end was trimmed by 0 bases and the J gene end by 8 bases; junction bases not matched to a gene: 0. Germline values: CDR1 SGHDT, CDR2 YYEEEE. CDR3 region: CASSLDRGQQYF. The CDR3 DNA reads TGTGCCAGCAGCTTGGACAGGGGGCAGCAGTACTTC.

The genes are TRBV2 and TRBJ2-5; 12 bases line up with TRBD2. CDR3 size: 14 residues. Unmatched junction bases numbered 5, after V lost 7 bases and J lost 5 bases. The germline V gene has CDR1 SNHLY and CDR2 FYNNEI. The CDR3 region has the DNA TGTGCCAGCAATGGACTAGCGGGAAGGGAGACCCAGTACTTC. Its translation is CASNGLAGRETQYF.

The chain employs TRBV5-1 and TRBJ1-6; D is ambiguous. The CDR3 contains 16 residues. Trimming shortened V by 4 bases and J by 8 bases, and 19 bases separated the two germline ends. Per germline, CDR1 SGHRS and CDR2 YFSETQ. The CDR3 coding sequence is TGCGCCAGCAGCAAGGAGACGGCTGTTGGGTATTCACCCCTCCACTTT. As protein: CASSKETAVGYSPLHF.

V and J are TRBV2 and TRBJ1-1; TRBD1 matches 7 bases. The CDR3 is made up of 13 amino acids. The V gene's germline CDR1 is SNHLY and CDR2 FYNNEI. Trimming cost V 2 bases and J 6 bases; bases outside gene matches: 3. CDR3 in DNA: TGTGCCAGCAGTGAAATCCAGGGGGCTGAAGCTTTCTTT. It translates to CASSEIQGAEAFF. The complete variable domain, with remaining parts taken from reference TRBV2 and TRBJ1-1, reads EPEVTQTPSHQVTQMGQEVILRCVPISNHLYFYWYRQILGQKVEFLVSFYNNEISEKSEIFDDQFSVERPDGSNFTLKIRSTKLEDSAMYFCASSEIQGAEAFFGQGTRLTVV.

This chain connects TRBV5-1 to TRBJ1-1; a weak D match, TRBD1 (5 bases). This CDR3 contains 12 residues. CDR1 and CDR2 from the germline V gene are SGHRS and YFSETQ. Trimming pared 2 bases from V and 7 bases from J, leaving 9 bases between. The CDR3 DNA reads as TGCGCCAGCAGCTTCGCAGGGCGTGAAGCTTTCTTT. It translates to CASSFAGREAFF. The variable domain in full, with the rest retrieved from reference TRBV5-1 and TRBJ1-1, is KAGVTQTPRYLIKTRGQQVTLSCSPISGHRSVSWYQQTPGQGLQFLFEYFSETQRNKGNFPGRFSGRQFSNSRSEMNVSTLELGDSALYLCASSFAGREAFFGQGTRLTVV.

This chain uses TRBV5-1 with TRBJ2-7; 9 nucleotides line up with TRBD1. This CDR3 is built from 15 residues. With 4 bases clipped from V and 0 bases from J, the junction kept 5 bases outside the gene matches. CDR1 and CDR2 (germline): SGHRS, YFSETQ. CDR3 nucleotides: TGCGCCAGCAGCGAACGACAGGGGGTCTCCTACGAGCAGTACTTC. It yields the protein CASSERQGVSYEQYF.

This chain links TRBV2 with TRBJ2-1; 7 positions match TRBD1. The CDR3 sequence is 16 residues long. Germline CDR1 and CDR2: SNHLY and FYNNEI. The ends lost 8 bases at V and 5 bases at J; junction bases unmatched: 15. The CDR3 reads CASPPDRAQRDNEQFF. The CDR3 nucleotides are TGTGCCAGCCCTCCTGACAGGGCTCAGAGGGACAATGAGCAGTTCTTC.

The rearrangement links TRBV11-2 to TRBJ2-7; 9 bases fit TRBD1. The CDR3 has 15 amino acids. V shed 4 bases, J shed 7 bases, and the junction held 11 bases outside the gene matches. CDR1 and CDR2 from the germline V gene are SGHAT and FQNNGV. CDR3 residues: CASSSYRGLGEEQYF. The CDR3 coding sequence is TGTGCCAGCAGCTCGTACAGGGGGCTAGGAGAAGAGCAGTACTTC.

The chain links TRBV5-1 to TRBJ2-2; 9 nucleotides agree with TRBD1. V lost 0 bases to trimming and J lost 6 bases; unmatched junction nucleotides: 0. CDR1 is SGHRS and CDR2 is YFSETQ in the germline V gene. This CDR3 has 14 residues. CDR3 nucleotide sequence: TGCGCCAGCAGCTTGGGACAGGGGGCCGGGGAGCTGTTTTTT. Amino acids: CASSLGQGAGELFF.